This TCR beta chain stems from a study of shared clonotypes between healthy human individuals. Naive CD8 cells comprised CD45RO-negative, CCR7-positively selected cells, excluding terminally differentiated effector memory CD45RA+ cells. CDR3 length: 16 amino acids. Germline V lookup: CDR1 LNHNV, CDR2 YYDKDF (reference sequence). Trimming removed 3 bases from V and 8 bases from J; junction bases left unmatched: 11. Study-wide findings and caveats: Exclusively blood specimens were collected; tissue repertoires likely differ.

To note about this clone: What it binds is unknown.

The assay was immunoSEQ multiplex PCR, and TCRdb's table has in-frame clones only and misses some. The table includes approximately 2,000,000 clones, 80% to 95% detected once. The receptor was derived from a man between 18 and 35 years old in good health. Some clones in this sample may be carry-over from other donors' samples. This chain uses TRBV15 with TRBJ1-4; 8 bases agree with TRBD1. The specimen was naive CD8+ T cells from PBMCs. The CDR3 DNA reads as TGTGCCACCAGCAGGTGGCAGGGGGCGGCGGGAGAAAAACTGTTTTTT. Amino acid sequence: CATSRWQGAAGEKLFF.